These 24 T cell receptor beta chains originate from one sample sequenced in a study of cytomegalovirus exposure and HLA in healthy donors. The PCR used 60 Vbeta and 13 Jbeta primers. Repertoires were generated with immunoSEQ multiplex PCR, while TCRdb's copy carries only in-frame clones and drops some. The sample includes 150,000 to 200,000 clones, about 76% of them seen just once. Sequencing input: PBMCs. The source of these receptors is a male donor in good health and CMV-seropositive.

The rearrangement uses TRBV19 and TRBJ1-4; unclear D gene. Germline CDR1 and CDR2: LNHDA and SQIVND (reference sequence). CDR3 length equals 14 residues. Trimming took 5 bases from V and 6 from J, leaving 13 bases between them. CDR3: CASSRTDSYEKLFF. The DNA for the CDR3 is TGTGCCAGTAGTCGAACCGATAGCTATGAAAAACTGTTTTTT.

The chain links TRBV18 to TRBJ2-2; D might be TRBD2 (6 bases). The ends were cut back, 5 bases at V and 2 bases at J, with 15 bases in the middle. The CDR3 loop spans 16 amino acids. CDR1 is KGHSH and CDR2 is LQKENI in the germline V gene. The CDR3 DNA sequence: TGTGCCAGCTCAGCCCAACTAGCATCAAACACCGGGGAGCTGTTTTTT. This gives the protein CASSAQLASNTGELFF.

The rearrangement joins TRBV6-5 to TRBJ2-7; D remains ambiguous. Germline V gene data show CDR1 as MNHEY and CDR2 as SVGAGI. The germline V and J ends were trimmed by 6 bases and 2 bases, with 11 bases remaining between them. The CDR3 length is 13 residues. CDR3 amino acids: CASRASLAYEQYF. CDR3 in DNA: TGTGCCAGCAGGGCCTCTTTGGCCTACGAGCAGTACTTC.

The genes are TRBV10-1 and TRBJ2-7; D is uncertain. The length of the CDR3 is 13 residues. Trimming took 4 bases from V and 0 from J, leaving 7 bases between them. Per germline, CDR1 WNHNN and CDR2 SYGVQD (reference sequence). The CDR3 protein is CASSGDNSYEQYF. Written as DNA, the CDR3 is TGCGCCAGCAGTGGAGACAACTCCTACGAGCAGTACTTC.

The rearrangement joins TRBV11-3 to TRBJ2-5, with 14 bases matching TRBD2. The V gene end was trimmed by 5 bases and the J gene end by 5 bases; junction bases not matched to a gene: 7. The germline V gene encodes CDR1 SGHNT and CDR2 YENEEA. This CDR3 contains 16 residues. CDR3 nucleotide sequence: TGTGCCAGCAGCGCCCGACTAGCGGGGGGGCTGGAGACCCAGTACTTC. Amino acids: CASSARLAGGLETQYF.

In DNA form, the CDR3 reads TGTGCCAGCAGCCGGGGGCTAGCGGGAGGTTCCTCCCCATACGAGCAGTACTTC. Its translation is CASSRGLAGGSSPYEQYF. The chain employs TRBV7-2 and TRBJ2-7; 11 nucleotides agree with TRBD2. The CDR3 loop spans 18 amino acids. Germline CDR1 and CDR2: SGHTA and FQGNSA. Trimming removed 5 bases from V and 4 bases from J; junction bases left unmatched: 16.

The rearrangement links TRBV18 to TRBJ1-3, with 8 bases fitting TRBD1. CDR3 length: 14 residues. V shed 2 bases, J shed 6 bases, and the junction held 3 bases outside the gene matches. CDR1 and CDR2 (germline): KGHSH, LQKENI. The CDR3 region is CASSPAGGENTIYF. DNA of the CDR3: TGTGCCAGCTCACCAGCAGGGGGCGAAAACACCATATATTTT.

The V and J genes are TRBV4-3 and TRBJ2-7; 9 nucleotides align to TRBD1. The ends lost 4 bases at V and 4 bases at J; junction bases unmatched: 20. Looked up from germline, CDR1 is LGHNA and CDR2 is YSLEER. CDR3 length: 19 amino acids. The CDR3 nucleotides are TGCGCCAGCAGCCCCTGGTCTAAATCTAACAGGGGGCCCAGTTACGAGCAGTACTTC. It encodes CASSPWSKSNRGPSYEQYF.

The V call is TRBV4-3, the J call TRBJ2-7, with a weak D call TRBD1 (6 bases). CDR1 and CDR2 from the germline V gene are LGHNA and YSLEER. The V gene lost 0 bases and the J gene lost 2 bases, with 8 bases spanning the gap. The CDR3 runs 14 residues. The CDR3 DNA reads as TGCGCCAGCAGCCAAGACAGGGGTCCCTACGAGCAGTACTTC. Amino acid sequence: CASSQDRGPYEQYF.

This clone came up a few times. The chain is built from TRBV6-5 and TRBJ1-2; no reliable D call. The V end lost 6 bases, the J end lost 1 base, and 9 bases lay between the germline ends. CDR1 and CDR2 from the germline V gene are MNHEY and SVGAGI. There are 13 residues in the CDR3. This chain's CDR3 is CASSLQSNYGYTF. CDR3 nucleotides: TGTGCCAGCAGCCTACAGAGTAACTATGGCTACACCTTC.

The chain couples TRBV9 to TRBJ2-7; TRBD2 matches 8 bases. The V gene end was trimmed by 4 bases and the J gene end by 3 bases; junction bases not matched to a gene: 12. Germline V CDR1 and CDR2: SGDLS, YYNGEE. This CDR3 has 16 residues. The CDR3 DNA reads as TGTGCCAGCAGCCCATACTCCGGGACTAGTAACTACGAGCAGTACTTC. The encoded protein is CASSPYSGTSNYEQYF.

The chain carries TRBV6-6 and TRBJ1-5; D is possibly TRBD1 (6 bases). This CDR3 spans 14 amino acids. Trimming cost V 5 bases and J 4 bases, with 12 bases left between them. Germline values: CDR1 MNHNY, CDR2 SVGAGI (reference sequence). As DNA, the CDR3 is TGTGCCAGCAGTCAGGGGCTGGAGAATCAGCCCCAGCATTTT. It encodes CASSQGLENQPQHF.

CDR3 sequence reads: CASSPWGLAGHYGYTF. In nucleotides, the CDR3 is TGTGCCAGCAGCCCCTGGGGCTTGGCAGGGCACTATGGCTACACCTTC. This chain links TRBV11-3 with TRBJ1-2; possibly TRBD1 for D (5 bases). CDR1 is SGHNT and CDR2 is YENEEA in the germline V gene. Deletions cut 5 bases from V and 3 bases from J, with 19 bases between. The CDR3 length is 16 residues.

This chain links TRBV10-3 with TRBJ2-1; tentatively, D is TRBD2 (7 bases). V lost 7 bases to trimming and J lost 5 bases, with 18 bases between them. Germline V lookup: CDR1 ENHRY, CDR2 SYGVKD. The CDR3 has 15 residues. The CDR3 protein is CAIMGGGRWNNEQFF. In nucleotides, the CDR3 is TGTGCCATCATGGGAGGGGGGCGGTGGAACAATGAGCAGTTCTTC.

The rearrangement joins TRBV28 to TRBJ2-3; 7 bases align to TRBD1. Germline V gene sequence: CDR1 MDHEN, CDR2 SYDVKM. V shed 5 bases, J shed 6 bases, and the junction held 8 bases outside the gene matches. The CDR3 is made up of 14 amino acids. Here the CDR3 reads CASSPQGVDDTQYF. CDR3 in DNA: TGTGCCAGCAGTCCCCAGGGGGTTGATGATACGCAGTATTTT. Full variable domain (outside the CDR3, taken from reference TRBV28 and TRBJ2-3): DVKVTQSSRYLVKRTGEKVFLECVQDMDHENMFWYRQDPGLGLRLIYFSYDVKMKEKGDIPEGYSVSREKKERFSLILESASTNQTSMYLCASSPQGVDDTQYFGPGTRLTVL.

The rearrangement links TRBV7-3 to TRBJ2-5; possibly TRBD2 for D (6 bases). The V and J ends lost 1 base and 11 bases respectively, with 23 bases between them. The CDR3 has 16 residues. Germline V gives CDR1 SGHTA, CDR2 FQGTGA. DNA of the CDR3: TGTGCCAGCAGCTTAATACATGGCGTGGACTCGCGGGGTCAGTACTTC. Protein product: CASSLIHGVDSRGQYF.

This chain uses TRBV9 with TRBJ2-1; TRBD1 is a possible D gene (5 bases). V lost 0 bases to trimming and J lost 0 bases, with 16 bases between them. The germline V gene encodes CDR1 SGDLS and CDR2 YYNGEE. The CDR3 extends over 18 amino acids. The CDR3 protein is CASSVELGARSSYNEQFF. DNA of the CDR3: TGTGCCAGCAGCGTAGAATTAGGGGCCAGGAGCTCCTACAATGAGCAGTTCTTC.

V gene TRBV5-1 combines with J gene TRBJ1-2; no definite D call. The CDR3 consists of 13 residues. Germline V gene data show CDR1 as SGHRS and CDR2 as YFSETQ. With 2 bases removed from V and 4 bases from J, the gap between germline ends came to 9 bases. The CDR3 loop is CASSFRQAYGYTF. CDR3 coding DNA: TGCGCCAGCAGCTTCCGCCAGGCCTATGGCTACACCTTC.

The rearrangement joins TRBV19 to TRBJ2-7, with D perhaps matching TRBD1 (5 bases). The V gene lost 1 base and the J gene lost 3 bases, with 19 bases spanning the gap. Germline assignment: CDR1 LNHDA and CDR2 SQIVND (reference sequence). This CDR3 is built from 17 residues. The CDR3 loop is CASSIVQGSNQFYEQYF. CDR3 DNA: TGTGCCAGTAGTATAGTTCAGGGTTCCAACCAATTCTACGAGCAGTACTTC.

This clone was counted once. The chain uses TRBV4-1 and TRBJ2-1, with TRBD2 as a possible D gene (6 bases). CDR1 and CDR2 from the germline V gene are MGHRA and YSYEKL. The length of the CDR3 is 17 residues. Between the trimmed V and J ends, which lost 0 bases and 4 bases, there was a span of 16 bases. The CDR3 is CASSQDGTGFGYNEQFF. CDR3 coding DNA: TGCGCCAGCAGCCAAGATGGGACTGGATTCGGATACAATGAGCAGTTCTTC.

This clone was picked up a small number of times. The chain employs TRBV12-5 and TRBJ1-2; no clear D gene. Trimming took off 1 base at V and 8 bases at J, with 11 bases between the two ends. The germline CDR1 and CDR2 sequences are LGHNT and FRNRAP. The CDR3 consists of 13 residues. The CDR3 spells CASGLAPSGGYTF. The CDR3 DNA follows: TGTGCTAGTGGTTTGGCCCCTTCAGGAGGCTACACCTTC.

This rearrangement joins TRBV25-1 to TRBJ2-2; 8 bases line up with TRBD1. The trim removed 10 bases at V and 5 bases at J, leaving 9 bases unmatched. This CDR3 is 14 amino acids long. The germline V gene encodes CDR1 MGHDK and CDR2 SYGVNS. CDR3 coding DNA: TGTGCCACCTCCAGGGGGCTTTGGACCGGGGAGCTGTTTTTT. Its translation: CATSRGLWTGELFF. The whole variable domain, filled in from reference TRBV25-1 and TRBJ2-2, reads EADIYQTPRYLVIGTGKKITLECSQTMGHDKMYWYQQDPGMELHLIHYSYGVNSTEKGDLSSESTVSRIRTEHFPLTLESARPSHTSQYLCATSRGLWTGELFFGEGSRLTVL.

The sample holds a few counts of this clone. The rearrangement links TRBV28 to TRBJ2-7; D remains unclear. CDR1 and CDR2 from the germline V gene are MDHEN and SYDVKM. CDR3 length: 12 residues. The V gene lost 2 bases and the J gene lost 1 base, with 3 bases spanning the gap. CDR3 residues: CASSLLSYEQYF. CDR3 DNA sequence: TGTGCCAGCAGTTTACTTTCCTACGAGCAGTACTTC. Full variable domain (outside the CDR3, taken from reference TRBV28 and TRBJ2-7): DVKVTQSSRYLVKRTGEKVFLECVQDMDHENMFWYRQDPGLGLRLIYFSYDVKMKEKGDIPEGYSVSREKKERFSLILESASTNQTSMYLCASSLLSYEQYFGPGTRLTVT.

The chain links TRBV5-6 to TRBJ2-1; the match to TRBD2 covers 8 bases. Looked up from germline, CDR1 is SGHDT and CDR2 is YYEEEE. The CDR3 length is 15 residues. Trimming removed 4 bases from V and 6 bases from J; junction bases left unmatched: 9. CDR3 coding DNA: TGTGCCAGCAGCATAATAGCGGGACCTGGCAATGAGCAGTTCTTC. As protein: CASSIIAGPGNEQFF.